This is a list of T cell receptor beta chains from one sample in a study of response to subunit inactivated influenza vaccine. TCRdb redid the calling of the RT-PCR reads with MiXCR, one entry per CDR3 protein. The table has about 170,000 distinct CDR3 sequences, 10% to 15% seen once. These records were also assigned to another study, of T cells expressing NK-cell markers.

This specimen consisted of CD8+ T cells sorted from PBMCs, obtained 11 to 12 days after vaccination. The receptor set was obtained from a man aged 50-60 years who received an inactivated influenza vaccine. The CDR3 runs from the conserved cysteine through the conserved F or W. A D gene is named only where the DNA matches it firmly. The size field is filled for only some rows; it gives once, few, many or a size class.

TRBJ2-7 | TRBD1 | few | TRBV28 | CASSFSDRGGYEQYF | TGTGCCAGCAGTTTCAGTGACAGGGGGGGTTACGAGCAGTACTTC
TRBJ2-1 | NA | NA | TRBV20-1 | CSARDPFSTGIEQFF | TGCAGTGCTAGAGATCCTTTCTCGACAGGCATCGAGCAGTTCTTC
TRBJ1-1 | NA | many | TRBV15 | CATSRETGEAFF | TGTGCCACCAGCAGAGAGACAGGTGAAGCTTTCTTT
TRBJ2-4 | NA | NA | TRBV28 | CASSLGGPNIQYF | TGTGCCAGCAGTTTAGGTGGGCCGAACATTCAGTACTTC
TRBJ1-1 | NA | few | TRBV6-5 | CASSYITGNTEAFF | TGTGCCAGCAGTTACATCACAGGGAACACTGAAGCTTTCTTT
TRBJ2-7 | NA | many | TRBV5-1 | CASSQTEGPGYEQYF | TGCGCCAGCAGCCAAACGGAGGGCCCTGGGTACGAGCAGTACTTC
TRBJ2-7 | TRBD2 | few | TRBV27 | CASSFAGGTYEQYF | TGTGCCAGCAGTTTCGCGGGGGGGACCTACGAGCAGTACTTC
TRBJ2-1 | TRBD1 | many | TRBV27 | CASRVGTGWNEQFF | TGTGCCAGTCGCGTCGGGACAGGGTGGAATGAGCAGTTCTTC
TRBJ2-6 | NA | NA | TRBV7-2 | CASSPDIYGANVLTF | TGTGCCAGCAGCCCCGACATCTATGGGGCCAACGTCCTGACTTTC
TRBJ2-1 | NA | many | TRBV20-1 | CSASYSGWGSDEQFF | TGCAGTGCTAGTTACTCCGGATGGGGTTCGGATGAGCAGTTCTTC
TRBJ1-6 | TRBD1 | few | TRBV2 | CASRKAGAGGADNSPLHF | TGTGCCAGCAGAAAAGCAGGTGCAGGGGGCGCGGATAATTCACCCCTCCACTTT
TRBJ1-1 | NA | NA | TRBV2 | CASAQQANTEAFF | TGTGCCTCCGCGCAACAGGCAAACACTGAAGCTTTCTTT
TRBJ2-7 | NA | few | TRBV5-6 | CASSWGTATYEQYF | TGTGCCAGCAGCTGGGGGACCGCCACCTACGAGCAGTACTTC
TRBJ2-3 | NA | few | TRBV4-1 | CASSPVSTGRVGTDTQYF | TGCGCCAGCAGCCCCGTCTCGACGGGGCGGGTGGGGACAGATACGCAGTATTTT
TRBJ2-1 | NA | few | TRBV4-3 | CASSQERPWEQFF | TGCGCCAGCAGCCAAGAACGGCCTTGGGAGCAGTTCTTC
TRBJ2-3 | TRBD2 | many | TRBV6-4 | CASSESAGEGGTDTQYF | TGTGCCAGCAGTGAATCAGCGGGAGAGGGCGGCACAGATACGCAGTATTTT
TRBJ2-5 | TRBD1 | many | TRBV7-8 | CASSPRDRQETQYF | TGTGCCAGCAGCCCCCGGGACAGACAAGAGACCCAGTACTTC
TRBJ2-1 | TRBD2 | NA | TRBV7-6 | CASSLVGSGDEQFF | TGTGCCAGCAGCTTAGTGGGTAGCGGGGATGAGCAGTTCTTC
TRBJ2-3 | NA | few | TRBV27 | CASTLSQAHHTQYF | TGTGCCAGCACCCTTTCTCAGGCACATCATACGCAGTATTTT
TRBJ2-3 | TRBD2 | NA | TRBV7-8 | CASSFLLANTDTQYF | TGTGCCAGCAGCTTCCTACTAGCGAACACAGATACGCAGTATTTT
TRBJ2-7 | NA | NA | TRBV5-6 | CASSFPGSVKEQYF | TGTGCCAGCAGCTTCCCGGGATCAGTCAAAGAGCAGTACTTC
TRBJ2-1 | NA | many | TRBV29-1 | CSVEEGWEDPYNEQFF | TGCAGCGTTGAAGAAGGTTGGGAGGACCCGTACAATGAGCAGTTCTTC
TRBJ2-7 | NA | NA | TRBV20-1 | CSANGGDRRFYEQYF | TGCAGTGCTAACGGAGGTGACAGGCGATTCTACGAGCAGTACTTC
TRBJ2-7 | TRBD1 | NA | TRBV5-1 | CASSTTGAQEQYF | TGCGCCAGCAGCACGACAGGGGCGCAGGAGCAGTACTTC
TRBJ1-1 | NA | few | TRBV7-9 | CADRVGVNTEAFF | TGTGCAGACCGAGTTGGGGTTAACACTGAAGCTTTCTTT
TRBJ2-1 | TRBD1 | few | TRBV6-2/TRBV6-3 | CASSYSGTGFNEQFF | TGTGCCAGCAGTTACTCCGGGACAGGGTTCAATGAGCAGTTCTTC
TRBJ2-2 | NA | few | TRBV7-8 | CASSPLGGGTGELFF | TGTGCCAGCAGCCCCCTGGGGGGTGGCACCGGGGAGCTGTTTTTT
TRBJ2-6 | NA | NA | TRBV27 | CASSQTPAGANVLTF | TGTGCCAGCAGTCAAACCCCCGCTGGGGCCAACGTCCTGACTTTC
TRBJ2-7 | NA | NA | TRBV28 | CASSLRGYGQYF | TGTGCCAGCAGTTTAAGGGGTTACGGGCAGTACTTC
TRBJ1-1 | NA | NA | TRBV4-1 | CASSHGDRRNTEAFF | TGCGCCAGCAGCCATGGCGACAGGCGGAACACTGAAGCTTTCTTT
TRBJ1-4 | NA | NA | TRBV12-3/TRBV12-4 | CASSPTGGPNEKLFF | TGTGCCAGCAGCCCTACCGGGGGCCCTAATGAAAAACTGTTTTTT
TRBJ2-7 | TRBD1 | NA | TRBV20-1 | CSARVRDRVIYEQYF | TGCAGTGCTAGAGTGAGGGACAGGGTAATCTACGAGCAGTACTTC
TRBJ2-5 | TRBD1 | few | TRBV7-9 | CASSFTGGQETQYF | TGTGCCAGCAGCTTTACAGGGGGCCAAGAGACCCAGTACTTC
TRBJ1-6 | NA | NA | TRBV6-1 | CASSPQGTYNSPLHF | TGTGCCAGCAGTCCCCAGGGGACTTATAATTCACCCCTCCACTTT
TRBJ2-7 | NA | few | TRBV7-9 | CASSLGPTEQYF | TGTGCCAGCAGCTTAGGGCCTACCGAGCAGTACTTC
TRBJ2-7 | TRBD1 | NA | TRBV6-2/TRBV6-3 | CASSYSKGQGGIYEQYF | TGTGCCAGCAGTTACTCGAAAGGACAGGGGGGCATCTACGAGCAGTACTTC
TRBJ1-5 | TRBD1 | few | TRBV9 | CASSPGGGPQPQHF | TGTGCCAGCAGCCCAGGGGGGGGCCCTCAGCCCCAGCATTTT
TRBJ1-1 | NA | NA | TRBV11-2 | CASSLDSSEAFF | TGTGCCAGCAGCTTAGATTCAAGTGAAGCTTTCTTT
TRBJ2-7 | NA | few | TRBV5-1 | CASSHVGYEQYF | TGCGCCAGCAGCCATGTCGGATACGAGCAGTACTTC
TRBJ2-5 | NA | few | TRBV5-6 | CASSLVQQETQYF | TGTGCCAGCAGCTTGGTGCAGCAAGAGACCCAGTACTTC
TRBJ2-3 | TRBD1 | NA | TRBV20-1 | CSARRQGEGTDTQYF | TGCAGTGCTCGGAGACAGGGGGAAGGCACAGATACGCAGTATTTT
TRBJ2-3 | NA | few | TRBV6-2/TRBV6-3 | CASSYMRDTQYF | TGTGCCAGCAGTTATATGAGAGATACGCAGTATTTT